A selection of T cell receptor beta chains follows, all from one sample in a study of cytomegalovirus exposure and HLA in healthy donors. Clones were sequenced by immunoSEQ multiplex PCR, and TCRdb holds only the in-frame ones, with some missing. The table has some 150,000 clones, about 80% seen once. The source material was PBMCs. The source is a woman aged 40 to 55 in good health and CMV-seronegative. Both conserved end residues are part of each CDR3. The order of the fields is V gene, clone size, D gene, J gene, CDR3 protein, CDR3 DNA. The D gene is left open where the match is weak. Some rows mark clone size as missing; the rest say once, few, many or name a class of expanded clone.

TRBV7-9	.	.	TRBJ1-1	CASSLGSGLNTEAFF	TGTGCCAGCAGCTTAGGGTCGGGTTTGAACACTGAAGCTTTCTTT
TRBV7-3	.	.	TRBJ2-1	CASSLTGQGFYNEQFF	TGTGCCAGCAGCTTAACGGGCCAGGGTTTCTACAATGAGCAGTTCTTC
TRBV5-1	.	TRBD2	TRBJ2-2	CASSGLAGDTGELFF	TGCGCCAGCAGCGGACTAGCGGGAGACACCGGGGAGCTGTTTTTT
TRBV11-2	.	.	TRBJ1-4	CASSLGSTENEKLFF	TGTGCCAGCAGCTTAGGAAGTACAGAGAATGAAAAACTGTTTTTT
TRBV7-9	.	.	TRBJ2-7	CASSVPGSSGYEQYF	TGTGCCAGCAGCGTACCCGGGTCCTCCGGGTACGAGCAGTACTTC
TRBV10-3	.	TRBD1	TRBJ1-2	CAIREGQNYGYTF	TGTGCCATCAGAGAGGGACAGAACTATGGCTACACCTTC
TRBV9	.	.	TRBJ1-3	CASTTASGNTIYF	TGTGCCAGCACGACAGCCTCTGGAAACACCATATATTTT
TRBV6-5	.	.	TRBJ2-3	CASSYLPTGDTQYF	TGTGCCAGCAGTTACCTCCCGACAGGAGATACGCAGTATTTT
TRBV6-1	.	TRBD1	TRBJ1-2	CASSYPGGVDGYTF	TGTGCCAGCAGTTATCCAGGGGGAGTCGATGGCTACACCTTC
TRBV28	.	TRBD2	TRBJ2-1	CASSLGVGRAGEQFF	TGTGCCAGCAGTTTAGGTGTCGGGAGGGCGGGTGAGCAGTTCTTC
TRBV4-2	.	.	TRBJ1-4	CASSPEAGNEKLFF	TGTGCCAGCAGCCCCGAGGCGGGGAATGAAAAACTGTTTTTT
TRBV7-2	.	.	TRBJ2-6	CASSRHVGRPSSGANVLTF	TGTGCCAGCAGCCGACATGTCGGCAGGCCTTCCTCTGGGGCCAACGTCCTGACTTTC
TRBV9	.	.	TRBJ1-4	CASSVEGRGPEKLFF	TGTGCCAGCAGCGTAGAGGGCAGGGGCCCTGAAAAACTGTTTTTT
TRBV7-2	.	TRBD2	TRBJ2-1	CASSPYGLAGVEEQFF	TGTGCCAGCAGCCCCTATGGACTAGCGGGAGTGGAAGAGCAGTTCTTC
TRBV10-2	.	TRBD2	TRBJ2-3	CASAKALAGGDTQYF	TGCGCCAGCGCTAAGGCTCTAGCGGGAGGAGATACGCAGTATTTT
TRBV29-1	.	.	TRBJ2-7	CSGLVPPYEQYF	TGCAGCGGACTCGTTCCACCCTACGAGCAGTACTTC
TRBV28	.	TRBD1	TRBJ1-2	CASSSPGQRTYGYTF	TGTGCCAGCAGTTCTCCGGGACAGAGGACCTATGGCTACACCTTC
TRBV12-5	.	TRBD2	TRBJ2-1	CASGASGVKTNYNEQFF	TGTGCTAGTGGGGCGAGCGGGGTAAAAACAAACTACAATGAGCAGTTCTTC
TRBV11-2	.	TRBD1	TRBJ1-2	CASSLDRVGGYTF	TGTGCCAGCAGCTTGGACAGGGTGGGAGGCTACACCTTC
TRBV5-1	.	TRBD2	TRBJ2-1	CASSLVSGRGEQFF	TGCGCCAGCAGCTTGGTTAGCGGGAGGGGTGAGCAGTTCTTC
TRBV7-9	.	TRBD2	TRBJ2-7	CASSPPLAGVTYEQYF	TGTGCCAGCAGCCCTCCATTAGCGGGAGTGACCTACGAGCAGTACTTC
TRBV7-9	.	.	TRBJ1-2	CASSLIALRGPKLYGYTF	TGTGCCAGCAGCTTAATCGCCCTTAGGGGCCCGAAACTATATGGCTACACCTTC
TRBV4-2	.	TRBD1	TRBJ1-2	CASSSDRGHGYTF	TGTGCCAGCAGCTCGGACAGGGGGCACGGCTACACCTTC
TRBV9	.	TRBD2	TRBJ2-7	CASSPGVAGVYEQYF	TGTGCCAGCTCCCCTGGGGTAGCGGGAGTCTACGAGCAGTACTTC
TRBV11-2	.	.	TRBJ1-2	CASSLGAENYYGYTF	TGTGCCAGCAGCTTAGGGGCCGAGAACTACTATGGCTACACCTTC
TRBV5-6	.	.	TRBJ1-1	CASSFSGMALTFF	TGTGCCAGCAGCTTCTCAGGAATGGCTTTGACTTTCTTT
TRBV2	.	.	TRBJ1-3	CASSRTYIQGYGGNTIYF	TGTGCCAGCAGTCGAACCTACATACAGGGATATGGTGGAAACACCATATATTTT
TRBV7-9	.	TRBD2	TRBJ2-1	CASSLGTSGSPNEQFF	TGTGCCAGCAGCCTTGGGACTAGCGGGAGCCCAAATGAGCAGTTCTTC
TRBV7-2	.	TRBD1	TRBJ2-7	CASSSKDRGLTEYF	TGTGCCAGCAGCTCGAAGGACAGGGGCCTTACCGAGTACTTC
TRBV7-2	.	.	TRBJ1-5	CASSPNLGGQPQHF	TGTGCCAGCAGTCCCAACCTGGGGGGACAGCCCCAGCATTTT
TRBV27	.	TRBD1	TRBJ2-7	CASSFNRGYEQYF	TGTGCCAGCAGTTTTAACAGGGGGTACGAGCAGTACTTC
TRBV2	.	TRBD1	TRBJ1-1	CASSVTRTGGTEAFF	TGTGCCAGCAGTGTTACCAGGACAGGCGGCACTGAAGCTTTCTTT
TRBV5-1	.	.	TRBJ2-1	CASTLLGRGSYNEQFF	TGCGCCAGCACGCTCCTAGGCAGGGGCTCCTACAATGAGCAGTTCTTC
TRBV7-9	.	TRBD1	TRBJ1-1	CASSTQGGTEAFF	TGTGCCAGCAGCACACAGGGGGGCACTGAAGCTTTCTTT
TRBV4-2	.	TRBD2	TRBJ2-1	CASSQVGTSFASPSYNEQFF	TGTGCCAGCAGCCAAGTCGGGACTAGCTTTGCATCCCCCTCCTACAATGAGCAGTTCTTC
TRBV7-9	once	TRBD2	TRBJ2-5	CASSLALAGVETQYF	TGTGCCAGCAGCTTAGCGCTAGCGGGAGTAGAGACCCAGTACTTC
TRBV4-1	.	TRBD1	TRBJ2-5	CASSQDGPGGLETQYF	TGCGCCAGCAGCCAAGATGGCCCAGGGGGCTTGGAGACCCAGTACTTC
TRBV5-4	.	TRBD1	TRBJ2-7	CASSLKAGTVEVFRYF	TGTGCCAGCAGCTTAAAAGCTGGGACAGTGGAAGTTTTTCGGTACTTC
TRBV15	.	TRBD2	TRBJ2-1	CATSREPSGSWNEQFF	TGTGCCACCAGCAGAGAGCCCAGCGGGAGTTGGAATGAGCAGTTCTTC
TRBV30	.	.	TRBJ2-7	CAWGPRDIHYEQYF	TGTGCCTGGGGGCCCCGGGACATTCATTACGAGCAGTACTTC
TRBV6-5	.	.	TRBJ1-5	CASSYGGGEPQHF	TGTGCCAGCAGTTATGGGGGGGGAGAGCCCCAGCATTTT
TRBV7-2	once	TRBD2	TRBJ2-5	CASSFQGLAGQETQYF	TGTGCCAGCAGCTTCCAGGGACTAGCGGGGCAAGAGACCCAGTACTTC
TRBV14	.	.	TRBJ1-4	CASSHRHEHHSTNEKLFF	TGTGCCAGCAGCCATCGACACGAACATCACTCAACTAATGAAAAACTGTTTTTT
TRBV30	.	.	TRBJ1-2	CAWIARMGYTF	TGTGCCTGGATAGCTAGGATGGGCTACACCTTC
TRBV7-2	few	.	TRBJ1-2	CASSLALGLGGRNYGYTF	TGTGCCAGCAGCTTAGCGTTAGGGTTGGGGGGGAGAAACTATGGCTACACCTTC
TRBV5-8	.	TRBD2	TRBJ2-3	CASSGGLAGSDTQYF	TGTGCCAGCAGCGGAGGACTAGCGGGATCAGATACGCAGTATTTT
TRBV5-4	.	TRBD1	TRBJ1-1	CASRTGDTEAFF	TGTGCCAGTAGAACAGGGGACACTGAAGCTTTCTTT
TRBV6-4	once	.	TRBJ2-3	CASSDGGDTQYF	TGTGCCAGCAGTGACGGCGGGGATACGCAGTATTTT
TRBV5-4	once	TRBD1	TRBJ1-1	CASSFSRDTGANTEAFF	TGTGCCAGCAGCTTTTCCCGCGATACAGGGGCGAACACTGAAGCTTTCTTT
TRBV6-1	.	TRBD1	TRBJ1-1	CASRQDRGTEAFF	TGTGCCAGCAGACAGGACAGGGGAACTGAAGCTTTCTTT
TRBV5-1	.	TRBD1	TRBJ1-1	CASSGRTGENTEAFF	TGCGCCAGCAGCGGGCGGACAGGGGAGAACACTGAAGCTTTCTTT
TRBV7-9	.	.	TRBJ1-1	CASSLPQITEAFF	TGTGCCAGCAGCTTACCACAGATCACTGAAGCTTTCTTT
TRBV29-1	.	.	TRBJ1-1	CSGTRAYDTEAFF	TGCAGCGGGACCAGGGCATACGACACTGAAGCTTTCTTT
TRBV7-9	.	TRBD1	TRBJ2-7	CASSTPKAARDRADYEQYF	TGTGCCAGCAGCACCCCAAAGGCGGCTAGGGACAGGGCTGACTACGAGCAGTACTTC
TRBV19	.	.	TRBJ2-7	CASSIGVGSSYEQYF	TGTGCCAGTAGTATCGGGGTCGGGAGTAGCTACGAGCAGTACTTC
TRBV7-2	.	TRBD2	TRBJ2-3	CASSFASGALTDTQYF	TGTGCCAGCAGCTTCGCTAGCGGGGCGCTCACAGATACGCAGTATTTT
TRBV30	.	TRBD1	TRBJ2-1	CAWRDRGTYNEQFF	TGTGCCTGGAGGGACAGGGGCACCTACAATGAGCAGTTCTTC
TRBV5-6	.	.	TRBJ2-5	CASSFWFSSERTQYF	TGTGCCAGCAGCTTTTGGTTCTCTAGCGAGAGAACCCAGTACTTC
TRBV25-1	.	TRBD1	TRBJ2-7	CASRKSGTGVAEQYF	TGTGCCAGCAGGAAGTCCGGGACAGGGGTGGCCGAGCAGTACTTC